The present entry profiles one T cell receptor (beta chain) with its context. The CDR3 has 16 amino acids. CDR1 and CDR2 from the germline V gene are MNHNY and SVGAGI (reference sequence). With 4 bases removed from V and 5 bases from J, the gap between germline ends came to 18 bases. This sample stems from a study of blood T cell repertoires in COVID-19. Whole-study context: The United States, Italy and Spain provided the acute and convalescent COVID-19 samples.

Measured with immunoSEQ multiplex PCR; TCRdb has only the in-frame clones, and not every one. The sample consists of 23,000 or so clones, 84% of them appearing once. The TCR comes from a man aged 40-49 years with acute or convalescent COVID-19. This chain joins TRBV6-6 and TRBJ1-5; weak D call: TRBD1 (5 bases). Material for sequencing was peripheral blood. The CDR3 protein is CASSLSGGPYDQPQHF. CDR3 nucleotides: TGTGCCAGCAGTTTGTCGGGGGGTCCCTATGATCAGCCCCAGCATTTT.